A single sample gave rise to the 30 T cell receptor beta chains below, sequenced in a study of PD-1 blockade in classical Hodgkin lymphoma. This sample's time point: cycle 4 day 1 (C4D1), after five to seven weeks of nivolumab. All trial patients relapsed after autologous stem cell transplantation. Clones were read by immunoSEQ multiplex PCR, and TCRdb kept only the in-frame ones, dropping some. The sample includes about 19,000 clones, around 82% of them seen just once. Sequenced material: peripheral blood mononuclear cells (PBMCs), taken before the fourth cycle of nivolumab. Receptors originate from a human donor with classical Hodgkin lymphoma.

The J gene is TRBJ1-1, the V gene TRBV5-5, with D unclear. The CDR3 spans 12 residues. Germline CDR1 SGHKS, CDR2 YYEKEE (reference sequence). Trimming cost V 1 base and J 4 bases, with 5 bases left between them. CDR3 region: CASSLTGTEAFF. The CDR3 nucleotides read TGTGCCAGCAGCTTGACGGGCACTGAAGCTTTCTTT.

This chain connects TRBV5-4 to TRBJ2-5, with 9 bases lining up with TRBD1. CDR1 and CDR2 from the germline V gene are SGHNT and YYREEE (reference sequence). The CDR3 runs 15 residues. With V trimmed by 4 bases and J by 2 bases, 6 bases remained unmatched. The CDR3 is CASSRGTGSQETQYF. DNA of the CDR3: TGTGCCAGCAGCCGCGGGACAGGGTCACAAGAGACCCAGTACTTC.

V usage is TRBV2 and J usage is TRBJ2-2; 10 bases align to TRBD2. Per the germline V gene, CDR1 is SNHLY and CDR2 is FYNNEI. The CDR3 sequence is 17 residues long. V gave up 4 bases and J gave up 5 bases; unmatched junction bases: 10. The CDR3 bases are TGTGCCAGCAGTGTAAACCTAGCGGGAGTGTTTACCGGGGAGCTGTTTTTT. This gives the protein CASSVNLAGVFTGELFF. The variable domain in full, with the rest retrieved from reference TRBV2 and TRBJ2-2, is EPEVTQTPSHQVTQMGQEVILRCVPISNHLYFYWYRQILGQKVEFLVSFYNNEISEKSEIFDDQFSVERPDGSNFTLKIRSTKLEDSAMYFCASSVNLAGVFTGELFFGEGSRLTVL.

In this sample, this clone turned up once. The V and J genes are TRBV4-3 and TRBJ1-4; D is ambiguous. This CDR3 has 15 amino acids. Germline lookup yields CDR1 LGHNA and CDR2 YSLEER. Trimming cost V 2 bases and J 2 bases, with 9 bases left between them. The CDR3 loop is CASSQRWPTNEKLFF. The CDR3 DNA reads TGCGCCAGCAGCCAAAGGTGGCCCACTAATGAAAAACTGTTTTTT.

The CDR3 sequence: CASGDDGYTF. The DNA for the CDR3 is TGTGCCAGTGGCGACGATGGCTACACCTTC. This chain uses TRBV6-6 with TRBJ1-2; D uncertain. This CDR3 region has 10 residues. Germline CDR1 and CDR2: MNHNY and SVGAGI (reference sequence). V gave up 9 bases and J gave up 6 bases, with 8 bases separating them.

The chain joins TRBV28 to TRBJ2-7; TRBD2 agrees at 11 bases. CDR3 size: 13 residues. V shed 8 bases, J shed 9 bases, and the junction held 9 bases outside the gene matches. Germline V gene sequence: CDR1 MDHEN, CDR2 SYDVKM. Written as DNA, the CDR3 is TGTGCCAGCGGCTTGGGACTAGCGGCTACGCAGTACTTC. It encodes CASGLGLAATQYF.

Details on this clone: Other DNA sequences from this sample encode an identical CDR3 as well. Here the CDR3 DNA reads TGTGCCATCAGAGGGACGGGGGCAAGGTATGGCTACACCTTC. Encoded protein: CAIRGTGARYGYTF. The rearrangement links TRBV10-3 to TRBJ1-2; tentatively, D is TRBD1 (6 bases). The CDR3 sequence is 14 residues long. The ends were cut back, 6 bases at V and 5 bases at J, with 16 bases in the middle. Germline loops: CDR1 ENHRY, CDR2 SYGVKD.

The V gene is TRBV7-2, the J gene TRBJ1-1, with D uncertain. The CDR3 sequence is 14 residues long. Per germline, CDR1 SGHTA and CDR2 FQGNSA. The V and J ends lost 1 base and 5 bases respectively, with 11 bases between them. CDR3 protein: CASSLGGRGTEAFF. The CDR3 DNA follows: TGTGCCAGCAGCTTAGGCGGTCGGGGTACTGAAGCTTTCTTT. Complete variable domain (other parts from reference TRBV7-2 and TRBJ1-1): GAGVSQSPSNKVTEKGKDVELRCDPISGHTALYWYRQSLGQGLEFLIYFQGNSAPDKSGLPSDRFSAERTGGSVSTLTIQRTQQEDSAVYLCASSLGGRGTEAFFGQGTRLTVV.

The genes are TRBV20-1 and TRBJ2-3, with D hard to call. V lost 2 bases to trimming and J lost 4 bases, with 4 bases between them. This CDR3 has 11 residues. Germline CDR1 DFQATT, CDR2 SNEGSKA (reference sequence). The CDR3 here is CSARNSDTQYF. DNA of the CDR3: TGCAGTGCTAGAAATTCAGATACGCAGTATTTT.

This clone has only one observation. Other DNA sequences in this specimen translate into the identical CDR3. This chain uses TRBV19 with TRBJ1-3; D unresolved. With 5 bases removed from V and 4 bases from J, the gap between germline ends came to 6 bases. This CDR3 is 12 amino acids long. Looked up from germline, CDR1 is LNHDA and CDR2 is SQIVND (reference sequence). The CDR3 here is CASSLSGNTIYF. In nucleotides, the CDR3 is TGTGCCAGTAGTCTCTCGGGAAACACCATATATTTT.

V and J are TRBV6-5 and TRBJ1-2; D may be TRBD1 (5 bases). The CDR3 sequence is 13 residues long. With 0 bases removed from V and 7 bases from J, the gap between germline ends came to 9 bases. The germline gives CDR1 MNHEY, CDR2 SVGAGI. In nucleotides, the CDR3 is TGTGCCAGCAGTTACTCGTGGGGGACTGGCTACACCTTC. Protein product: CASSYSWGTGYTF.

The J gene is TRBJ2-1, the V gene TRBV6-5, with D unclear. V lost 6 bases, J lost 6 bases, and 18 bases lay in between. This CDR3 region has 15 residues. Germline V gives CDR1 MNHEY, CDR2 SVGAGI. In DNA form, the CDR3 reads TGTGCCAGCAGCCTAATGTCCCGGTGGGGCAATGAGCAGTTCTTC. Translated: CASSLMSRWGNEQFF.

This clone occurred once. V usage is TRBV15 and J usage is TRBJ2-5; TRBD2 agrees at 7 bases. CDR3 size: 15 residues. With V trimmed by 1 base and J by 2 bases, 4 bases remained unmatched. Per the germline V gene, CDR1 is LNHNV and CDR2 is YYDKDF (reference sequence). The CDR3 spells CATSRALAAQETQYF. As DNA, the CDR3 is TGTGCCACCAGCAGAGCCCTAGCGGCTCAAGAGACCCAGTACTTC.

The gene calls are TRBV11-2 and TRBJ1-1; tentative D call: TRBD1 (5 bases). V was cut by 1 base and J by 6 bases, with 9 bases left in between. Germline values: CDR1 SGHAT, CDR2 FQNNGV. The length of the CDR3 is 13 residues. The CDR3, as DNA: TGTGCCAGCAGCTTAGGAGGGGCCGCTGAAGCTTTCTTT. It specifies CASSLGGAAEAFF.

This chain connects TRBV7-9 to TRBJ1-1; D is undetermined. Trimming left V 5 bases short and J 4 bases short, with 17 bases between. The CDR3 extends over 15 amino acids. Germline V lookup: CDR1 SEHNR, CDR2 FQNEAQ (reference sequence). Here the CDR3 DNA reads TGTGCCAGCAGCCAGCCAGGTGGGTTAGTCACTGAAGCTTTCTTT. This gives the protein CASSQPGGLVTEAFF.

J is TRBJ1-6 and V is TRBV4-2, with 8 nucleotides matching TRBD1. The CDR3 totals 16 residues. V trimming: 0 bases; J trimming: 10 bases; junction bases outside the gene matches: 8. The germline gives CDR1 LGHNA, CDR2 YNFKEQ. The CDR3 nucleotides read TGTGCCAGCAGCCAAGATGGCACCAGGGGGCGATCACCCCTCCACTTT. This translates into CASSQDGTRGRSPLHF.

This sequence joins TRBV10-3 and TRBJ2-7; no clear D. In germline, CDR1 is ENHRY, CDR2 SYGVKD. V lost 2 bases to trimming and J lost 7 bases, with 12 bases between them. The CDR3 contains 13 residues. The CDR3 DNA reads TGTGCCATCAGTGAGGTTGGGGTTGGGGAGCAGTACGTC. It yields the protein CAISEVGVGEQYV.

The chain uses TRBV27 and TRBJ2-7; no clear D. Trimming removed 2 bases from V and 0 bases from J, with 5 bases in between. This CDR3 is 13 amino acids long. Germline values: CDR1 MNHEY, CDR2 SMNVEV (reference sequence). CDR3 nucleotide sequence: TGTGCCAGCAGTTTACACAGCTCCTACGAGCAGTACTTC. Encoded protein: CASSLHSSYEQYF.

This clone was seen only once. This chain's CDR3 is CASSPRVIYQNEQFF. As DNA, the CDR3 is TGTGCCAGCAGCCCCAGGGTTATCTACCAGAATGAGCAGTTCTTC. The chain couples TRBV5-5 to TRBJ2-1, with D possibly being TRBD1 (5 bases). CDR3 length: 15 residues. CDR1 is SGHKS and CDR2 is YYEKEE in the germline V gene (reference sequence). With 4 bases removed from V and 7 bases from J, the gap between germline ends came to 18 bases. Looking up the rest from reference TRBV5-5 and TRBJ2-1 gives the full variable domain: DAGVTQSPTHLIKTRGQQVTLRCSPISGHKSVSWYQQVLGQGPQFIFQYYEKEERGRGNFPDRFSARQFPNYSSELNVNALLLGDSALYLCASSPRVIYQNEQFFGPGTRLTVL.

This clone was recorded only once. The chain carries TRBV19 and TRBJ2-6; a possible D gene is TRBD2 (5 bases). Germline lookup yields CDR1 LNHDA and CDR2 SQIVND (reference sequence). The CDR3 is 16 residues long. The V gene lost 3 bases and the J gene lost 2 bases, with 11 bases spanning the gap. The CDR3 DNA reads as TGTGCCAGTAGTATGCCGACCGGGGCTGGGGCCAACGTCCTGACTTTC. Translated: CASSMPTGAGANVLTF.

As regards this clone: The sample holds other DNA sequences that translate to the same CDR3. V and J are TRBV29-1 and TRBJ1-1; D is undetermined. Trimming removed 7 bases at V and 0 bases at J, with 3 bases between. Germline lookup yields CDR1 SQVTM and CDR2 ANQGSEA. CDR3 length: 10 residues. CDR3 residues: CSALNTEAFF. DNA for the CDR3: TGCAGCGCGTTGAACACTGAAGCTTTCTTT.

This clone appeared once. The CDR3 coding sequence is TGTGCCAGCAGCTTGGCGGGAGGAGGTACCGGGGAGCTGTTTTTT. It is translated as CASSLAGGGTGELFF. J is TRBJ2-2 and V is TRBV7-9; the match to TRBD2 covers 8 bases. Germline V gene sequence: CDR1 SEHNR, CDR2 FQNEAQ (reference sequence). Trimming at V came to 3 bases and at J to 5 bases, leaving 5 bases not matched to a gene. This CDR3 is built from 15 residues.

This chain joins TRBV28 and TRBJ1-5; no definite D call. Germline CDR1 MDHEN, CDR2 SYDVKM. The V gene lost 6 bases and the J gene lost 2 bases, with 14 bases spanning the gap. The CDR3 is made up of 15 amino acids. The CDR3, as DNA: TGTGCCAGCAGCCGACTGGGTGGCGGCAATCAGCCCCAGCATTTT. It is translated as CASSRLGGGNQPQHF.

This rearrangement joins TRBV6-4 to TRBJ2-1; 10 nucleotides match TRBD2. The CDR3 contains 14 residues. In germline, CDR1 is MRHNA, CDR2 SNTAGT. J lost 10 bases, V lost 4 bases, and 7 bases had no gene match. In nucleotides, the CDR3 is TGTGCCAGCAGTGGGCTAGCGGGAGTGGGAGAGCAGTTCTTC. Protein: CASSGLAGVGEQFF.

The chain couples TRBV7-9 to TRBJ2-1, with 9 bases that match TRBD2. J gave up 6 bases and V 2 bases, and 5 bases lay outside the gene matches. Germline CDR1 reads SEHNR; CDR2 reads FQNEAQ (reference sequence). CDR3 size: 15 residues. This CDR3 is CASSLYSGSFNEQFF. DNA for the CDR3: TGTGCCAGCAGCTTATATAGCGGGAGTTTCAATGAGCAGTTCTTC.

The chain couples TRBV4-2 to TRBJ1-1; no reliable D call. The CDR3 contains 14 residues. The V end lost 2 bases, the J end lost 2 bases, and 9 bases lay between the germline ends. Germline-derived CDR1 and CDR2 are LGHNA and YNFKEQ. The CDR3, as DNA: TGTGCCAGCAGCCAAATACCGGGTAACACTGAAGCTTTCTTT. It yields the protein CASSQIPGNTEAFF.

The chain carries TRBV7-9 and TRBJ1-1; unclear D gene. The CDR3 has 14 amino acids. V was cut by 3 bases and J by 6 bases, with 14 bases left in between. Germline V gives CDR1 SEHNR, CDR2 FQNEAQ (reference sequence). CDR3 sequence: CASSFRRQDSEAFF. In DNA, the CDR3 is TGTGCCAGCAGCTTCCGTCGTCAGGACTCTGAAGCTTTCTTT.

This chain joins TRBV19 and TRBJ1-5; no clear D. Germline V gene data show CDR1 as LNHDA and CDR2 as SQIVND (reference sequence). Trimming removed 3 bases from V and 2 bases from J, with 5 bases in between. The CDR3 runs 13 residues. The CDR3 protein is CASSILGNQPQHF. CDR3 DNA sequence: TGTGCCAGTAGTATCTTGGGCAATCAGCCCCAGCATTTT. Complete variable domain (other parts from reference TRBV19 and TRBJ1-5): DGGITQSPKYLFRKEGQNVTLSCEQNLNHDAMYWYRQDPGQGLRLIYYSQIVNDFQKGDIAEGYSVSREKKESFPLTVTSAQKNPTAFYLCASSILGNQPQHFGDGTRLSIL.

The chain links TRBV29-1 to TRBJ1-1, with D unclear. V gave up 5 bases and J gave up 8 bases, with 15 bases separating them. Germline CDR1 is SQVTM and CDR2 is ANQGSEA. The CDR3 sequence is 12 residues long. CDR3 DNA: TGCAGCGTTAAGCGGGGAGGTGAGGAAGCTTTCTTT. Its protein is CSVKRGGEEAFF. The entire variable domain, with the rest obtained from reference TRBV29-1 and TRBJ1-1, is as follows: SAVISQKPSRDICQRGTSLTIQCQVDSQVTMMFWYRQQPGQSLTLIATANQGSEATYESGFVIDKFPISRPNLTFSTLTVSNMSPEDSSIYLCSVKRGGEEAFFGQGTRLTVV.

J is TRBJ2-2 and V is TRBV10-3, with D possibly called TRBD1 or TRBD2 (6 bases each). Per germline, CDR1 ENHRY and CDR2 SYGVKD. Trimming shortened V by 8 bases and J by 2 bases, and 18 bases separated the two germline ends. The CDR3 runs to 16 residues. This CDR3 reads CAIFGGSRFNTGELFF. The CDR3 DNA reads as TGTGCCATCTTCGGGGGCAGCCGATTTAACACCGGGGAGCTGTTTTTT.